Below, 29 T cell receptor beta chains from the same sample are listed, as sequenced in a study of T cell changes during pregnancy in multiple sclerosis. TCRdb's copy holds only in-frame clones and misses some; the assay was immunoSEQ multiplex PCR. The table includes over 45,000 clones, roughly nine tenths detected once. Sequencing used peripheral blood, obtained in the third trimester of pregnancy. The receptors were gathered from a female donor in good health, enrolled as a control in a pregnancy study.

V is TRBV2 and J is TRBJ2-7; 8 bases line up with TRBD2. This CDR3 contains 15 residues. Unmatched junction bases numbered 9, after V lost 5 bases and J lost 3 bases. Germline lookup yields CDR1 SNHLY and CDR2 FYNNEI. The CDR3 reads CASSPHPTSVYEQYF. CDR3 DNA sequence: TGTGCCAGCAGTCCCCATCCGACTAGCGTCTACGAGCAGTACTTC.

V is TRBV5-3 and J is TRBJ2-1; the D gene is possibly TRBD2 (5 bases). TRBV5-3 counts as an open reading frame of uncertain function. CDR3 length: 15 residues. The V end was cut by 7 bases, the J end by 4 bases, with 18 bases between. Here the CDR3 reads CARAGPVEAYNEQFF. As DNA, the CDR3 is TGTGCCAGAGCCGGTCCCGTGGAGGCATACAATGAGCAGTTCTTC.

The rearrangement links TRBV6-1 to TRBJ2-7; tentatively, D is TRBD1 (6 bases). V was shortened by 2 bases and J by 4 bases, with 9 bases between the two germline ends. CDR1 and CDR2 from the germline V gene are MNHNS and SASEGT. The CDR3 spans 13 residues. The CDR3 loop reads CASSETGQYEQYF. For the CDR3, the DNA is TGTGCCAGCAGTGAAACAGGGCAGTACGAGCAGTACTTC.

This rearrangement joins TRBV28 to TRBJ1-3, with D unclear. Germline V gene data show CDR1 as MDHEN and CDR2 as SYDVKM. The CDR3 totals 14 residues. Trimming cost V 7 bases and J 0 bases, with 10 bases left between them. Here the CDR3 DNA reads TGTGCCAGCACGGGTTATCACTCTGGAAACACCATATATTTT. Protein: CASTGYHSGNTIYF.

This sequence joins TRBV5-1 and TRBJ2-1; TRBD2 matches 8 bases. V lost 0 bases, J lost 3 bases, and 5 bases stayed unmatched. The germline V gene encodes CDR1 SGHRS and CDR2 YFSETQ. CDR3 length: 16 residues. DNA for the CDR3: TGCGCCAGCAGCTTGGAGCTAGCGGGCGGCTACAATGAGCAGTTCTTC. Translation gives CASSLELAGGYNEQFF.

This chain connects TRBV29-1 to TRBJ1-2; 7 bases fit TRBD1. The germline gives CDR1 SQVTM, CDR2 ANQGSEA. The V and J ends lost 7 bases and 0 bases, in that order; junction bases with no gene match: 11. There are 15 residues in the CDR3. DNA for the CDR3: TGCAGCGCTGCAGTGGGACAGTCTACTAACTATGGCTACACCTTC. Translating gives CSAAVGQSTNYGYTF.

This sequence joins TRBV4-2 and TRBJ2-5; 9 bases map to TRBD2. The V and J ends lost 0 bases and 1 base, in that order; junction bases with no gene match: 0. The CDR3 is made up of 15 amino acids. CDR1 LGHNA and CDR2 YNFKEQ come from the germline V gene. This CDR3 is CASSQERGGQETQYF. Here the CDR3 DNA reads TGTGCCAGCAGCCAAGAGCGGGGGGGCCAAGAGACCCAGTACTTC.

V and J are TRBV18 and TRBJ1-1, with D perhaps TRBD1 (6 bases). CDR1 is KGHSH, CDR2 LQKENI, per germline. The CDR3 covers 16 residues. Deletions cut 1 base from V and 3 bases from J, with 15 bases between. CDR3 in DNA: TGTGCCAGCTCACCACAGGGGGGGGCGGCTGACACTGAAGCTTTCTTT. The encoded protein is CASSPQGGAADTEAFF.

The DNA of the CDR3 is TGTGCCAGCTCACCCCAAGGCAGGGGGACAGATACGCAGTATTTT. Protein sequence: CASSPQGRGTDTQYF. The genes are TRBV18 and TRBJ2-3, with 7 nucleotides matching TRBD1. The CDR3 totals 15 residues. With 3 bases clipped from V and 3 bases from J, the junction kept 6 bases outside the gene matches. CDR1 is KGHSH, CDR2 LQKENI, per germline.

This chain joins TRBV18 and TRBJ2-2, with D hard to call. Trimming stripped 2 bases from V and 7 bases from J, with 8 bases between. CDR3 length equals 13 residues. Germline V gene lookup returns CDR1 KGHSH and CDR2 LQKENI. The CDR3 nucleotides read TGTGCCAGCTCACCAACCGGTTACGGGGAGCTGTTTTTT. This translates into CASSPTGYGELFF.

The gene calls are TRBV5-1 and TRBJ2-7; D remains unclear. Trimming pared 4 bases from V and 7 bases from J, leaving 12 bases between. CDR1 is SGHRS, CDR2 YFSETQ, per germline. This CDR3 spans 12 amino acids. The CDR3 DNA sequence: TGCGCCAGCAGCCGCTCACAACAGGAGCAGTACTTC. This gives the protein CASSRSQQEQYF.

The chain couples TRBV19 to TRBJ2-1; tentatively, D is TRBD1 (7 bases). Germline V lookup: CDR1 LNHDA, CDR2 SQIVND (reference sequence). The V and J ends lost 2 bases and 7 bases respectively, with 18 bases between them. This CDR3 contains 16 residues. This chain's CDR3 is CASSISSRGAGNEQFF. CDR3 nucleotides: TGTGCCAGTAGTATATCGTCCAGGGGGGCCGGGAATGAGCAGTTCTTC.

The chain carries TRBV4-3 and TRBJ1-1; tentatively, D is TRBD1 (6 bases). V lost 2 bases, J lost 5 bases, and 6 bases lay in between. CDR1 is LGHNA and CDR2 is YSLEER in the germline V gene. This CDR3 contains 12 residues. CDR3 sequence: CASSQRGTEAFF. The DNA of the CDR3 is TGCGCCAGCAGCCAAAGGGGGACTGAAGCTTTCTTT.

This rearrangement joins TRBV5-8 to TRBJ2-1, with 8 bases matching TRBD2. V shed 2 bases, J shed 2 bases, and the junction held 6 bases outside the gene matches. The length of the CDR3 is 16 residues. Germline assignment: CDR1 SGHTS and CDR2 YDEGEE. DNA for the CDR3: TGTGCCAGCAGCTTCCTTAAGCGGGGGACCTACAATGAGCAGTTCTTC. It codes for CASSFLKRGTYNEQFF.

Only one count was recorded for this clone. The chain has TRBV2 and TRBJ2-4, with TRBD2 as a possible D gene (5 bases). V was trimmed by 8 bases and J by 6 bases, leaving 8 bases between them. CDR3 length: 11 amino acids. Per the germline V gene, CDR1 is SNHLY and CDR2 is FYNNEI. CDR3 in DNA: TGTGCCAGCTTGGACTTAAACATTCAGTACTTC. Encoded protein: CASLDLNIQYF. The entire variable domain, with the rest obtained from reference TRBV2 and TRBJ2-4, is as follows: EPEVTQTPSHQVTQMGQEVILRCVPISNHLYFYWYRQILGQKVEFLVSFYNNEISEKSEIFDDQFSVERPDGSNFTLKIRSTKLEDSAMYFCASLDLNIQYFGAGTRLSVL.

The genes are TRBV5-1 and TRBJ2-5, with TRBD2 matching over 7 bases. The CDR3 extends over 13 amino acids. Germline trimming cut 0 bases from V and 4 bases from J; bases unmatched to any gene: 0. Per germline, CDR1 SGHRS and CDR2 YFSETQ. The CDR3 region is CASSLVAGETQYF. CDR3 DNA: TGCGCCAGCAGCTTGGTAGCGGGAGAGACCCAGTACTTC.

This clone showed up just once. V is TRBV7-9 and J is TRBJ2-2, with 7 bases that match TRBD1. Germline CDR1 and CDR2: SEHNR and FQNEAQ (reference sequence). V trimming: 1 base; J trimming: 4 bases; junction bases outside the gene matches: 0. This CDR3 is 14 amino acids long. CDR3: CASSLEGATGELFF. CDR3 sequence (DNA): TGTGCCAGCAGCTTAGAGGGGGCCACCGGGGAGCTGTTTTTT. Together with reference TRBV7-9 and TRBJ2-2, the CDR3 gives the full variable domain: DTGVSQNPRHKITKRGQNVTFRCDPISEHNRLYWYRQTLGQGPEFLTYFQNEAQLEKSRLLSDRFSAERPKGSFSTLEIQRTEQGDSAMYLCASSLEGATGELFFGEGSRLTVL.

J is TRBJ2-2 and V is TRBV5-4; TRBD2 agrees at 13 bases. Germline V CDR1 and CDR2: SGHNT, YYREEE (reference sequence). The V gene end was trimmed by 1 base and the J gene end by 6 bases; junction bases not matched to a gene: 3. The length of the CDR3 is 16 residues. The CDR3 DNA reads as TGTGCCAGCAGCTTGAAAACTAGCGGGGGGGCCGGGGAGCTGTTTTTT. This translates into CASSLKTSGGAGELFF.

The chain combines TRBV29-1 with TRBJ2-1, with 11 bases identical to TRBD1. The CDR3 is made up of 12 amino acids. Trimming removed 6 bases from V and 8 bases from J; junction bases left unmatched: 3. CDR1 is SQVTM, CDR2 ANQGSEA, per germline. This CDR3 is CSVGQGAYEQFF. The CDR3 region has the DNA TGCAGCGTCGGACAGGGGGCCTATGAGCAGTTCTTC.

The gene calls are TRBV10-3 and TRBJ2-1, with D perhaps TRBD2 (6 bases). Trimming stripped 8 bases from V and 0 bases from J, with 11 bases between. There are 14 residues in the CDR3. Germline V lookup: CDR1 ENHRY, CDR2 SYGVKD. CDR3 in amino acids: CAIRDLSSYNEQFF. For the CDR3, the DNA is TGTGCCATCCGGGACTTAAGCTCCTACAATGAGCAGTTCTTC.

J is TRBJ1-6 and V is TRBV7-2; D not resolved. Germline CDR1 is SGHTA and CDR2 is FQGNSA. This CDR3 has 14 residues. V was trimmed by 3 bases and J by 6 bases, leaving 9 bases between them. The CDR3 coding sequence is TGTGCCAGCAGCTTTCCCGGACTTAATTCACCCCTCCACTTT. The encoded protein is CASSFPGLNSPLHF.

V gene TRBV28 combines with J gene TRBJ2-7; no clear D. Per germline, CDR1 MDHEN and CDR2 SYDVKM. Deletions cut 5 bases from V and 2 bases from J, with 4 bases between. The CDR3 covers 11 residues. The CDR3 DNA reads TGTGCCAGCAGTCCTGCCTACGAGCAGTACTTC. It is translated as CASSPAYEQYF.

The CDR3 DNA reads as TGTGCCAGCAGCGGACGCGGGGGGCGCACAGATACGCAGTATTTT. Translated, it gives CASSGRGGRTDTQYF. This sequence joins TRBV11-2 and TRBJ2-3, with 8 bases identical to TRBD2. Germline V gives CDR1 SGHAT, CDR2 FQNNGV. This CDR3 region has 15 residues. V lost 5 bases to trimming and J lost 1 base; unmatched junction nucleotides: 5. Variable domain in full (rest from reference TRBV11-2 and TRBJ2-3): EAGVAQSPRYKIIEKRQSVAFWCNPISGHATLYWYQQILGQGPKLLIQFQNNGVVDDSQLPKDRFSAERLKGVDSTLKIQPAKLEDSAVYLCASSGRGGRTDTQYFGPGTRLTVL.

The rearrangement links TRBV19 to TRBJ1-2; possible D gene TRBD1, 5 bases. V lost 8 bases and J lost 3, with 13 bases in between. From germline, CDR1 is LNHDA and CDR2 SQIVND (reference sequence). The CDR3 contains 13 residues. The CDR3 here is CASGGWGDYGYTF. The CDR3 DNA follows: TGTGCCAGTGGCGGTTGGGGGGACTATGGCTACACCTTC.

The CDR3 region has the DNA TGTGCCAGCAGCTCCAATCCGGGACTAGCCTCCTACGAGCAGTACTTC. Amino acids: CASSSNPGLASYEQYF. J is TRBJ2-7 and V is TRBV7-2; 9 bases match TRBD2. V lost 4 bases to trimming and J lost 0 bases; unmatched junction nucleotides: 7. The CDR3 sequence is 16 residues long. Germline V CDR1 and CDR2: SGHTA, FQGNSA.

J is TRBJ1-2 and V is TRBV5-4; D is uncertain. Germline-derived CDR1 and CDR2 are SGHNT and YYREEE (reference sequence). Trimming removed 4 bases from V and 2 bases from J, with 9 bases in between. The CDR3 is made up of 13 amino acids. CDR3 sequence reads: CASSLGSNYGYTF. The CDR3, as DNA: TGTGCCAGCAGCCTCGGGAGCAACTATGGCTACACCTTC. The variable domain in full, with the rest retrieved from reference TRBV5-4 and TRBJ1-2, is ETGVTQSPTHLIKTRGQQVTLRCSSQSGHNTVSWYQQALGQGPQFIFQYYREEENGRGNFPPRFSGLQFPNYSSELNVNALELDDSALYLCASSLGSNYGYTFGSGTRLTVV.

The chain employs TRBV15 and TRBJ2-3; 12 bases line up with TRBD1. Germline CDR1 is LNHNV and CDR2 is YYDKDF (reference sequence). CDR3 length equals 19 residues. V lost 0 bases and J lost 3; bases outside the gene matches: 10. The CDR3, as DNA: TGTGCCACCAGCAGAGATAGGGGACAGGGGGCATTAGGGACAGATACGCAGTATTTT. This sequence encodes CATSRDRGQGALGTDTQYF. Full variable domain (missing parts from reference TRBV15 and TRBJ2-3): DAMVIQNPRYQVTQFGKPVTLSCSQTLNHNVMYWYQQKSSQAPKLLFHYYDKDFNNEADTPDNFQSRRPNTSFCFLDIRSPGLGDTAMYLCATSRDRGQGALGTDTQYFGPGTRLTVL.

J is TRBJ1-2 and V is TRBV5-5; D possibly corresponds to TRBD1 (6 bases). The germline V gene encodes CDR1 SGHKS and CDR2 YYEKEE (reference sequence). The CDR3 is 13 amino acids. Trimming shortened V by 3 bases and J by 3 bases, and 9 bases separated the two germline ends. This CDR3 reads CASSSRQDYGYTF. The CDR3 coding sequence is TGTGCCAGCAGCTCCCGACAGGACTATGGCTACACCTTC.

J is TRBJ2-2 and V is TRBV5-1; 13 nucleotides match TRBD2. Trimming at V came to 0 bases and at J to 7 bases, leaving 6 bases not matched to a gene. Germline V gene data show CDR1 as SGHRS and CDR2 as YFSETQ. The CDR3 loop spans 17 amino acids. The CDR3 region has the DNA TGCGCCAGCAGCTTGGCCCGGACTAGCGGGAGTAACGGGGAGCTGTTTTTT. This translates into CASSLARTSGSNGELFF.